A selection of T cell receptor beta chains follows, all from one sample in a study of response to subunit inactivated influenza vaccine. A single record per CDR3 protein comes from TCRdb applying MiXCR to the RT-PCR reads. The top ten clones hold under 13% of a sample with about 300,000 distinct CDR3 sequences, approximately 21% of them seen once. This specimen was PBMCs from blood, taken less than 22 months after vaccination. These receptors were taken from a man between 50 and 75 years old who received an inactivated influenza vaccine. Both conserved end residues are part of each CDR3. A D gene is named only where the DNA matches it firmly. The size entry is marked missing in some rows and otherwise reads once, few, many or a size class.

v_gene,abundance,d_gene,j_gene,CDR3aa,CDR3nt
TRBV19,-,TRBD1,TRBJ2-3,CASSTHDRATQYF,TGTGCCAGTAGTACACACGACAGGGCGACGCAGTATTTT
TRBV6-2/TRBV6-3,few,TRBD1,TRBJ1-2,CASRQTGGNYGYTF,TGTGCCAGCAGGCAGACAGGGGGCAACTATGGCTACACCTTC
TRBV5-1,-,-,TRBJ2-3,CASSLGQHTDTQYF,TGCGCCAGCAGCTTGGGTCAGCACACAGATACGCAGTATTTT
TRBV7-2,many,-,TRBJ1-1,CASRTQGGGSGTEAFF,TGTGCCAGCAGGACCCAGGGAGGGGGGTCGGGCACTGAAGCTTTCTTT
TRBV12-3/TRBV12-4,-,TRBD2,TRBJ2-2,CASSLRGGLTGELFF,TGTGCCAGCAGTTTACGGGGGGGGCTCACCGGGGAGCTGTTTTTT
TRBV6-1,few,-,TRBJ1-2,CASSDLGAERSATVYGYTF,TGTGCCAGCAGTGATTTGGGGGCCGAGAGGTCCGCTACGGTCTATGGCTACACCTTC
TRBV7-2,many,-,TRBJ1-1,CASSLLSGLTEAFF,TGTGCCAGCAGCTTACTTTCAGGGCTCACTGAAGCTTTCTTT
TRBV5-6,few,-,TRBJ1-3,CASSSPTGPQPHSGNTIYF,TGTGCCAGCAGCTCTCCGACTGGGCCGCAGCCTCACTCTGGAAACACCATATATTTT
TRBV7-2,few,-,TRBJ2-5,CASSLKGGKQETQYF,TGTGCCAGCAGCTTGAAGGGGGGAAAACAAGAGACCCAGTACTTC
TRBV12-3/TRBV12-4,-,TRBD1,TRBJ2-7,CASSPDRGLQGDEQYF,TGTGCCAGCAGCCCGGACAGGGGGCTTCAGGGGGACGAGCAGTACTTC
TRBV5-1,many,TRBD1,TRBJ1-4,CASSSDGQGNEKLFF,TGCGCCAGCAGCTCGGACGGACAGGGGAATGAAAAACTGTTTTTT
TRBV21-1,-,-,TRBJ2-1,CASTSGGKVYNEQFF,TGTGCCAGCACCTCGGGGGGGAAAGTATACAATGAGCAGTTCTTC
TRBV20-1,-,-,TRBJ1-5,CSAREGPEGQPQHF,TGCAGTGCCAGAGAGGGACCCGAAGGACAGCCCCAGCATTTT
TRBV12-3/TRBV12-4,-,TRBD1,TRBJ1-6,CASSPRQGTISPLHF,TGTGCCAGCAGTCCCCGACAGGGAACAATTTCACCCCTCCACTTT
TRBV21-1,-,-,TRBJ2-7,CASSKGASGSEQYF,TGTGCCAGCAGCAAAGGGGCTAGCGGGAGCGAGCAGTACTTC
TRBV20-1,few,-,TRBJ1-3,CSARTDYSGNTIYF,TGCAGTGCCCGGACCGACTACTCTGGAAACACCATATATTTT
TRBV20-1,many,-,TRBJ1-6,CSARGSQRYNSPLHF,TGCAGTGCTAGAGGGTCTCAGCGGTATAATTCACCCCTCCACTTT
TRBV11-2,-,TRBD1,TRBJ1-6,CASSASRTGNSPLHF,TGTGCCAGCAGCGCTAGCCGGACAGGGAATTCACCCCTCCACTTT
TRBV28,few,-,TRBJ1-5,CASLGGTSSNQPQHF,TGTGCCAGCTTAGGCGGGACCTCTAGCAATCAGCCCCAGCATTTT
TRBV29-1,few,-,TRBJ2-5,CSALVETQYF,TGCAGCGCCTTAGTGGAGACCCAGTACTTC
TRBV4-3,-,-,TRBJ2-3,CASSQDQVRTDTQYF,TGCGCCAGCAGCCAAGATCAGGTTCGCACAGATACGCAGTATTTT
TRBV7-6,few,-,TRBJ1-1,CASSTSGTANTEAFF,TGTGCCAGCAGCACATCCGGGACGGCTAACACTGAAGCTTTCTTT
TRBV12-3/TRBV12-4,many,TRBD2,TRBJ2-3,CASSSRREVTDTQYF,TGTGCCAGCAGTTCACGGCGGGAGGTAACAGATACGCAGTATTTT
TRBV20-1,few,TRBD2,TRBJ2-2,CSARASGRRHTGELFF,TGCAGTGCTAGGGCTAGCGGGCGGCGGCACACCGGGGAGCTGTTTTTT
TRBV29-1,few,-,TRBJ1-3,CSVEDFDKSSGNTIYF,TGCAGCGTTGAAGATTTTGACAAAAGCTCTGGAAACACCATATATTTT
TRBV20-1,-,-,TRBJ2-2,CSAREDSVGELFF,TGCAGTGCTAGAGAGGACAGTGTGGGGGAGCTGTTTTTT
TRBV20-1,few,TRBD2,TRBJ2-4,CSARVSLAGEAKNIQYF,TGCAGTGCTAGAGTCTCGCTAGCGGGGGAAGCCAAAAACATTCAGTACTTC